A selection of T cell receptor beta chains follows, all from one sample in a study of CD8 T cells in Susac syndrome. TCRdb redid the calling of the immunoSEQ multiplex PCR reads with MiXCR, one entry per CDR3 protein. The sample carries some 52,000 distinct CDR3 sequences, 93% recorded once. The sequenced material came from CD8+ T cells from PBMCs. Receptors originate from a human donor with multiple sclerosis. Each CDR3 is given with its conserved first and last residue. D genes are given only for firm matches. Clone size is shown for a subset of rows, as once, few, many or a class of expanded clone.

v_gene: TRBV12-3/TRBV12-4
j_gene: TRBJ1-2
abundance: NA
d_gene: TRBD1
len: 13
CDR3aa: CASSLDRNYGYTF
CDR3nt: TGTGCCAGCAGTTTGGACAGGAACTATGGCTACACCTTC

v_gene: TRBV28
j_gene: TRBJ2-5
abundance: once
d_gene: TRBD1
len: 13
CDR3aa: CASSSGGGETQYF
CDR3nt: TGTGCCAGCAGTTCAGGGGGCGGCGAGACCCAGTACTTC

v_gene: TRBV19
j_gene: TRBJ1-1
abundance: NA
d_gene: TRBD1
len: 13
CDR3aa: CASSQDRVTEAFF
CDR3nt: TGTGCCAGTAGTCAAGACAGGGTGACTGAAGCTTTCTTT

v_gene: TRBV5-1
j_gene: TRBJ1-2
abundance: NA
d_gene: TRBD1
len: 15
CDR3aa: CASSLGGQGDHGYTF
CDR3nt: TGCGCCAGCAGCTTGGGAGGACAGGGCGACCATGGCTACACCTTC

v_gene: TRBV28
j_gene: TRBJ2-7
abundance: NA
d_gene: NA
len: 16
CDR3aa: CASSPIGGLSSYEQYF
CDR3nt: TGTGCCAGCAGTCCGATAGGCGGACTAAGCTCCTACGAGCAGTACTTC

v_gene: TRBV7-2
j_gene: TRBJ1-2
abundance: few
d_gene: NA
len: 13
CDR3aa: CASSLSQGYGYTF
CDR3nt: TGTGCCAGCAGCTTAAGCCAGGGATATGGCTACACCTTC

v_gene: TRBV27
j_gene: TRBJ1-5
abundance: NA
d_gene: NA
len: 15
CDR3aa: CASSLTALGNQPQHF
CDR3nt: TGTGCCAGCAGCTTGACAGCGCTGGGCAATCAGCCCCAGCATTTT

v_gene: TRBV14
j_gene: TRBJ2-5
abundance: NA
d_gene: TRBD2
len: 16
CDR3aa: CASSQGGAGAQETQYF
CDR3nt: TGTGCCAGCAGCCAAGGGGGAGCGGGGGCCCAAGAGACCCAGTACTTC

v_gene: TRBV28
j_gene: TRBJ2-3
abundance: NA
d_gene: NA
len: 14
CDR3aa: CASATRKGRPPQYF
CDR3nt: TGTGCCAGCGCTACCCGAAAGGGGCGGCCCCCGCAGTATTTT

v_gene: TRBV4-1
j_gene: TRBJ2-3
abundance: NA
d_gene: TRBD2
len: 17
CDR3aa: CASSQLLLAGAGYTQYF
CDR3nt: TGCGCCAGCAGCCAACTCTTACTAGCGGGGGCCGGCTATACGCAGTATTTT

v_gene: TRBV4-1
j_gene: TRBJ2-7
abundance: NA
d_gene: TRBD1
len: 14
CDR3aa: CASSLRDSAYEQYF
CDR3nt: TGCGCCAGCAGCCTCCGGGACAGTGCCTACGAGCAGTACTTC

v_gene: TRBV4-2
j_gene: TRBJ2-6
abundance: NA
d_gene: TRBD1
len: 17
CDR3aa: CASSPQGAESGANVLTF
CDR3nt: TGTGCCAGCAGCCCACAGGGGGCGGAATCTGGGGCCAACGTCCTGACTTTC

v_gene: TRBV30
j_gene: TRBJ2-7
abundance: NA
d_gene: NA
len: 12
CDR3aa: CAWSHGAYEQYF
CDR3nt: TGTGCCTGGAGTCATGGAGCCTACGAGCAGTACTTC

v_gene: TRBV2
j_gene: TRBJ2-3
abundance: NA
d_gene: TRBD2
len: 16
CDR3aa: CAIPENLAGGTDTQYF
CDR3nt: TGTGCCATCCCGGAAAACCTAGCGGGGGGCACAGATACGCAGTATTTT

v_gene: TRBV20-1
j_gene: TRBJ2-1
abundance: NA
d_gene: NA
len: 17
CDR3aa: CSAIGSTLAGSYNEQFF
CDR3nt: TGCAGTGCTATAGGTAGCACGCTAGCTGGTTCCTACAATGAGCAGTTCTTC

v_gene: TRBV7-9
j_gene: TRBJ2-5
abundance: once
d_gene: TRBD1
len: 13
CDR3aa: CASSLPGQVPQYF
CDR3nt: TGTGCCAGCAGCTTACCGGGACAGGTACCCCAGTACTTC

v_gene: TRBV29-1
j_gene: TRBJ1-2
abundance: NA
d_gene: TRBD1
len: 12
CDR3aa: CSVGTGGDGYTF
CDR3nt: TGCAGCGTAGGGACAGGTGGGGATGGCTACACCTTC

v_gene: TRBV27
j_gene: TRBJ2-3
abundance: NA
d_gene: NA
len: 14
CDR3aa: CASMGGWGTDTQYF
CDR3nt: TGTGCCAGCATGGGGGGCTGGGGCACAGATACGCAGTATTTT

v_gene: TRBV9
j_gene: TRBJ2-1
abundance: NA
d_gene: NA
len: 13
CDR3aa: CASSGGVYNEQFF
CDR3nt: TGTGCCAGCAGCGGGGGGGTTTACAATGAGCAGTTCTTC

v_gene: TRBV30
j_gene: TRBJ2-2
abundance: NA
d_gene: NA
len: 14
CDR3aa: CAWSVLGGTGELFF
CDR3nt: TGTGCCTGGAGTGTACTGGGGGGCACCGGGGAGCTGTTTTTT

v_gene: TRBV7-9
j_gene: TRBJ2-5
abundance: NA
d_gene: NA
len: 14
CDR3aa: CASSRGGPVETQYF
CDR3nt: TGTGCCAGCAGCCGAGGGGGGCCCGTTGAGACCCAGTACTTC

v_gene: TRBV19
j_gene: TRBJ1-3
abundance: NA
d_gene: NA
len: 12
CDR3aa: CASSIVGNTIYF
CDR3nt: TGTGCCAGTAGTATTGTGGGGAACACCATATATTTT

v_gene: TRBV3-1
j_gene: TRBJ2-7
abundance: NA
d_gene: NA
len: 12
CDR3aa: CASSPRFYEQYF
CDR3nt: TGTGCCAGCAGCCCTAGGTTCTACGAGCAGTACTTC

v_gene: TRBV9
j_gene: TRBJ1-6
abundance: NA
d_gene: NA
len: 15
CDR3aa: CASSVGGRYNSPLHF
CDR3nt: TGTGCCAGCAGCGTAGGGGGTCGCTATAATTCACCCCTCCACTTT

v_gene: TRBV3-1
j_gene: TRBJ1-1
abundance: NA
d_gene: NA
len: 13
CDR3aa: CAGSQGRYTEAFF
CDR3nt: TGTGCCGGCAGCCAAGGACGGTACACTGAAGCTTTCTTT

v_gene: TRBV7-9
j_gene: TRBJ2-5
abundance: NA
d_gene: NA
len: 16
CDR3aa: CASAGQGQGTQETQYF
CDR3nt: TGTGCCAGCGCAGGGCAAGGGCAGGGGACACAAGAGACCCAGTACTTC

v_gene: TRBV5-4
j_gene: TRBJ2-7
abundance: NA
d_gene: NA
len: 13
CDR3aa: CASSPQSSYEQYF
CDR3nt: TGTGCCAGCAGTCCCCAAAGCTCCTACGAGCAGTACTTC

v_gene: TRBV30
j_gene: TRBJ1-1
abundance: few
d_gene: TRBD1
len: 12
CDR3aa: CAWDRGDTEAFF
CDR3nt: TGTGCCTGGGACAGGGGGGACACTGAAGCTTTCTTT

v_gene: TRBV6-5
j_gene: TRBJ1-5
abundance: NA
d_gene: NA
len: 14
CDR3aa: CASSYSTGAQPQHF
CDR3nt: TGTGCCAGCAGTTACTCGACGGGGGCTCAGCCCCAGCATTTT

v_gene: TRBV7-3
j_gene: TRBJ2-1
abundance: NA
d_gene: TRBD2
len: 15
CDR3aa: CASSLIAGGYNEQFF
CDR3nt: TGTGCCAGCAGCTTAATCGCGGGGGGGTACAATGAGCAGTTCTTC

v_gene: TRBV4-1
j_gene: TRBJ1-5
abundance: NA
d_gene: NA
len: 15
CDR3aa: CASSHSLGDNQPQHF
CDR3nt: TGCGCCAGCAGCCACTCCCTAGGGGACAATCAGCCCCAGCATTTT

v_gene: TRBV6-1
j_gene: TRBJ2-7
abundance: NA
d_gene: TRBD1
len: 14
CDR3aa: CASSKTGESYEQYF
CDR3nt: TGTGCCAGCAGCAAGACAGGGGAGTCCTACGAGCAGTACTTC

v_gene: TRBV10-2
j_gene: TRBJ1-5
abundance: NA
d_gene: NA
len: 14
CDR3aa: CASSESISNQPQHF
CDR3nt: TGCGCCAGCAGTGAGTCGATCAGCAATCAGCCCCAGCATTTT

v_gene: TRBV6-5
j_gene: TRBJ1-6
abundance: NA
d_gene: NA
len: 17
CDR3aa: CASSYDRPAVMNSPLHF
CDR3nt: TGTGCCAGCAGTTACGACAGGCCAGCCGTAATGAATTCACCCCTCCACTTT

v_gene: TRBV28
j_gene: TRBJ1-2
abundance: NA
d_gene: NA
len: 16
CDR3aa: CASSTWREGINYGYTF
CDR3nt: TGTGCCAGCAGTACGTGGCGGGAGGGCATAAACTATGGCTACACCTTC

v_gene: TRBV27
j_gene: TRBJ2-4
abundance: NA
d_gene: TRBD1
len: 18
CDR3aa: CARPKGQGEEKPKNIQYF
CDR3nt: TGTGCCCGACCAAAGGGACAGGGTGAGGAGAAACCCAAAAACATTCAGTACTTC

v_gene: TRBV15
j_gene: TRBJ1-2
abundance: NA
d_gene: NA
len: 15
CDR3aa: CATSRDTGSFYGYTF
CDR3nt: TGTGCCACCAGCAGAGACACGGGGTCATTTTATGGCTACACCTTC

v_gene: TRBV28
j_gene: TRBJ2-3
abundance: NA
d_gene: TRBD2
len: 16
CDR3aa: CASSFLLAGDTDTQYF
CDR3nt: TGTGCCAGCAGTTTTCTCCTAGCGGGGGACACAGATACGCAGTATTTT

v_gene: TRBV15
j_gene: TRBJ2-7
abundance: NA
d_gene: TRBD1
len: 15
CDR3aa: CATSRDDRGNYEQYF
CDR3nt: TGTGCCACCAGCAGAGATGACAGGGGGAACTACGAGCAGTACTTC

v_gene: TRBV3-1
j_gene: TRBJ1-2
abundance: NA
d_gene: NA
len: 16
CDR3aa: CASSPAQDPLFYGYTF
CDR3nt: TGTGCCAGCAGCCCTGCTCAGGACCCGCTGTTCTATGGCTACACCTTC

v_gene: TRBV7-8
j_gene: TRBJ2-2
abundance: NA
d_gene: NA
len: 13
CDR3aa: CASSLAETGELFF
CDR3nt: TGTGCCAGCAGCTTAGCGGAAACCGGGGAGCTGTTTTTT

v_gene: TRBV6-4
j_gene: TRBJ2-3
abundance: NA
d_gene: TRBD1
len: 14
CDR3aa: CASSDYQGADTQYF
CDR3nt: TGTGCCAGCAGTGACTACCAGGGGGCAGATACGCAGTATTTT

v_gene: TRBV14
j_gene: TRBJ2-7
abundance: NA
d_gene: NA
len: 15
CDR3aa: CASSQDQLVTYEQYF
CDR3nt: TGTGCCAGCAGCCAAGATCAGCTGGTAACCTACGAGCAGTACTTC

v_gene: TRBV9
j_gene: TRBJ1-2
abundance: NA
d_gene: NA
len: 13
CDR3aa: CASSVEAHGGYTF
CDR3nt: TGTGCCAGCAGCGTAGAGGCCCACGGGGGCTACACCTTC

v_gene: TRBV12-5
j_gene: TRBJ1-2
abundance: NA
d_gene: NA
len: 16
CDR3aa: CASGLPRVGFDYGYTF
CDR3nt: TGTGCTAGTGGTTTGCCGCGGGTGGGGTTTGACTATGGCTACACCTTC

v_gene: TRBV10-3
j_gene: TRBJ2-1
abundance: once
d_gene: TRBD2
len: 14
CDR3aa: CAIWAGGSYNEQFF
CDR3nt: TGTGCCATCTGGGCGGGGGGATCCTACAATGAGCAGTTCTTC